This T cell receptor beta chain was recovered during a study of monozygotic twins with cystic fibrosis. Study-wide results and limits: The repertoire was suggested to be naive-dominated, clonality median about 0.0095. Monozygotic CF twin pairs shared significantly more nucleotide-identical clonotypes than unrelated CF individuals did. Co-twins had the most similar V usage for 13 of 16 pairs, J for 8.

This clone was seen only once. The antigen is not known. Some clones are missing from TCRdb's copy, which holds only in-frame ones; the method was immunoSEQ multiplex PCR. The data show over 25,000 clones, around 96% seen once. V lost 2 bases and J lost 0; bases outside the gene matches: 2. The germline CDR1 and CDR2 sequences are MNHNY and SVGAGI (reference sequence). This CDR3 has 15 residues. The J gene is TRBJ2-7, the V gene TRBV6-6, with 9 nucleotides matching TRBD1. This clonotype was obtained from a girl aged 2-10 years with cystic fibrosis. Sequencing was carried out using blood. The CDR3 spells CASSYAGQGSYEQYF. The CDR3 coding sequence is TGTGCCAGCAGTTACGCGGGACAGGGCTCCTACGAGCAGTACTTC.